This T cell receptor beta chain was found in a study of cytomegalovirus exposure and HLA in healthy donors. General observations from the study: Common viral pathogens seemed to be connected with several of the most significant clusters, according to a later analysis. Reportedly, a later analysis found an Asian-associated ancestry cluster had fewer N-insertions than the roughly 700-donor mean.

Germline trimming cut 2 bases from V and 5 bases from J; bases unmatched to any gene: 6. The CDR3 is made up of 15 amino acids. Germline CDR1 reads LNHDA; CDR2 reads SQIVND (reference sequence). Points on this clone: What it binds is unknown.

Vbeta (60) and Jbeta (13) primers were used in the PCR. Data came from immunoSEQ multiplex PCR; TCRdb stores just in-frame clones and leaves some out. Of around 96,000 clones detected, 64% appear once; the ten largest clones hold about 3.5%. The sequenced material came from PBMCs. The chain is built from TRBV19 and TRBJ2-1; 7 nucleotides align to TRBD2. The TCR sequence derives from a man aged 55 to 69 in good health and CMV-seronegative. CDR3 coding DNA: TGTGCCAGTAGTATACCCGGGACTACTAACAATGAGCAGTTCTTC. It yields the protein CASSIPGTTNNEQFF.